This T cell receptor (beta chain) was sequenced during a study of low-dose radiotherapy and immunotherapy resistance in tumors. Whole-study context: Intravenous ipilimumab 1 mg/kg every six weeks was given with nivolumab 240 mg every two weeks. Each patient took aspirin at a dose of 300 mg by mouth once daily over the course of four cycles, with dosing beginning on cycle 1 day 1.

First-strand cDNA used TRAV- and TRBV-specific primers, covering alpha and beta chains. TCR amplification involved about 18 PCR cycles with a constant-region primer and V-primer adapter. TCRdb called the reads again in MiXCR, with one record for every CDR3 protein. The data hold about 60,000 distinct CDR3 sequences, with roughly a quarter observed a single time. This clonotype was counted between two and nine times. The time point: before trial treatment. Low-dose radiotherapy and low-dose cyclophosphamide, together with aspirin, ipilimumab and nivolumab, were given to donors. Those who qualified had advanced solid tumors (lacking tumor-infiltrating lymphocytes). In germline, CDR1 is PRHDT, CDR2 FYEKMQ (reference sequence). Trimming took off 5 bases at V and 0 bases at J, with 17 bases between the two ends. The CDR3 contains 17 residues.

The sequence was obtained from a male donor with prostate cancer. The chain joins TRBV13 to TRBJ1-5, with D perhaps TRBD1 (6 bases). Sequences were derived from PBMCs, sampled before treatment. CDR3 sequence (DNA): TGTGCCAGCAGCCGAGGCAGGGGCTCGGGTAGCAATCAGCCCCAGCATTTT. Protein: CASSRGRGSGSNQPQHF.